The 26 T cell receptor beta chains presented below share a single source sample, sequenced in a study of cytomegalovirus exposure and HLA in healthy donors. PCR employed 60 Vbeta and 13 Jbeta primers. The table came from immunoSEQ multiplex PCR; TCRdb's copy has only in-frame clones and leaves some out. The sample yields roughly 110,000 clones, around 77% seen once. Material for sequencing was PBMCs. These TCRs come from a male donor in good health and CMV-seronegative.

This clone has just a few counts. This chain links TRBV27 with TRBJ2-5; D may be TRBD1 (5 bases). The closer fit of TRBJ2-7 to the DNA end suggests the J call may be wrong. Germline-derived CDR1 and CDR2 are MNHEY and SMNVEV (reference sequence). This CDR3 is 15 amino acids long. This CDR3 reads CASSLPAGFSYEQYF. The CDR3, as DNA: TGTGCCAGCAGTTTACCCGCAGGGTTCTCCTACGAGCAGTACTTC.

The rearrangement joins TRBV18 to TRBJ2-1; 8 bases agree with TRBD2. The CDR3 length is 15 residues. The germline CDR1 and CDR2 sequences are KGHSH and LQKENI. The J segment lost 4 bases and the V segment lost 0 bases, leaving 2 bases of the junction unmatched. The CDR3 loop is CASSPPAGGYNEQFF. The CDR3 region has the DNA TGTGCCAGCTCACCACCGGCGGGGGGTTACAATGAGCAGTTCTTC.

This chain joins TRBV11-2 and TRBJ1-2; TRBD1 might be the D (6 bases). The CDR3 sequence is 14 residues long. V lost 5 bases, J lost 5 bases, and 15 bases lay in between. The germline gives CDR1 SGHAT, CDR2 FQNNGV. CDR3 bases: TGTGCCAGCAGCGGCGGACAGAGGAGATATGGCTACACCTTC. Protein: CASSGGQRRYGYTF.

The chain carries TRBV6-5 and TRBJ2-7, with TRBD2 matching 7 bases. Per germline, CDR1 MNHEY and CDR2 SVGAGI. This CDR3 spans 16 amino acids. V was pared by 0 bases and J by 6 bases, with 11 bases of the junction left unmatched. The CDR3 bases are TGTGCCAGCAGTTACTCGAATCCGGGGGGTTCGGGCGAGCAGTACTTC. Residues: CASSYSNPGGSGEQYF.

The chain links TRBV19 to TRBJ1-5; D not certain. The CDR3 contains 16 residues. The V end was cut by 5 bases, the J end by 3 bases, with 17 bases between. CDR1 and CDR2 (germline): LNHDA, SQIVND (reference sequence). In DNA, the CDR3 is TGTGCCAGTAGTGCAGCCGGGTCTCGTCACAATCAGCCCCAGCATTTT. Translated: CASSAAGSRHNQPQHF. Full variable domain (remainder filled in from reference TRBV19 and TRBJ1-5): DGGITQSPKYLFRKEGQNVTLSCEQNLNHDAMYWYRQDPGQGLRLIYYSQIVNDFQKGDIAEGYSVSREKKESFPLTVTSAQKNPTAFYLCASSAAGSRHNQPQHFGDGTRLSIL.

This clone has more than one count but fewer than ten. This chain uses TRBV28 with TRBJ2-4; the match to TRBD1 covers 7 bases. The trim removed 5 bases at V and 16 bases at J, leaving 8 bases unmatched. The CDR3 runs to 11 residues. The germline V gene has CDR1 MDHEN and CDR2 SYDVKM. DNA of the CDR3: TGTGCCAGCAGTGACAGGGACGTTTGCTACTTC. It is translated as CASSDRDVCYF. Complete variable domain (other parts from reference TRBV28 and TRBJ2-4): DVKVTQSSRYLVKRTGEKVFLECVQDMDHENMFWYRQDPGLGLRLIYFSYDVKMKEKGDIPEGYSVSREKKERFSLILESASTNQTSMYLCASSDRDVCYFGAGTRLSVL.

The gene calls are TRBV28 and TRBJ2-3; TRBD2 aligns across 9 bases. V shed 3 bases and J 4 bases; nucleotides not matched to a gene: 8. The germline gives CDR1 MDHEN, CDR2 SYDVKM. CDR3 length: 16 residues. DNA of the CDR3: TGTGCCAGCAGTTTTCTTGCGGGAGGGCCCCCAGATACGCAGTATTTT. Translation: CASSFLAGGPPDTQYF.

This chain joins TRBV28 and TRBJ2-6; 14 nucleotides line up with TRBD2. V dropped 6 bases and J dropped 2; count of bases not matched to a gene: 12. CDR3 length equals 20 residues. Germline values: CDR1 MDHEN, CDR2 SYDVKM. CDR3 DNA: TGTGCCAGCAGCCTCGGACTAGCGGGAGGTCTTGGTGCTGGGGCCAACGTCCTGACTTTC. This gives the protein CASSLGLAGGLGAGANVLTF.

V and J are TRBV7-8 and TRBJ2-7; D not resolved. Germline CDR1 SGHVS, CDR2 FQNEAQ. The CDR3 consists of 15 residues. Trimming cost V 3 bases and J 6 bases, with 18 bases left between them. In nucleotides, the CDR3 is TGTGCCAGCAGCTTCGTCGTCGGTTCCGCCTCCGAGCAGTACTTC. It translates to CASSFVVGSASEQYF.

V gene TRBV12-1 combines with J gene TRBJ1-2. TRBV12-1 counts as a pseudogene. The CDR3 has 12 residues. CDR3 sequence reads: CASSCRVKGYTF. The CDR3 DNA follows: TGTGCCAGCAGCTGCCGGGTCAAAGGCTACACCTTC.

The chain combines TRBV7-8 with TRBJ2-7, with TRBD1 matching 7 bases. Trimming at V came to 5 bases and at J to 10 bases, leaving 5 bases not matched to a gene. The CDR3 runs 11 residues. CDR1 SGHVS and CDR2 FQNEAQ come from the germline V gene. CDR3 bases: TGTGCCAGCAGCGCCCGGGACAGCCAGTACTTC. This sequence encodes CASSARDSQYF.

V usage is TRBV28 and J usage is TRBJ1-5; a weak D match, TRBD1 (5 bases). This CDR3 is 16 amino acids long. V lost 3 bases to trimming and J lost 1 base, with 13 bases between them. The V gene's germline CDR1 is MDHEN and CDR2 SYDVKM. CDR3 DNA sequence: TGTGCCAGCAGTTTGTTACTCCGGGGGAGCAATCAGCCCCAGCATTTT. It codes for CASSLLLRGSNQPQHF.

This clone was observed a handful of times. CDR3 in DNA: TGTGCCAGCTCACCACTGAGCGGGGCGGGTGAAAAACTGTTTTTT. It is translated as CASSPLSGAGEKLFF. The V gene is TRBV18, the J gene TRBJ1-4, with D possibly matching TRBD1 (5 bases). The CDR3 covers 15 residues. CDR1 is KGHSH, CDR2 LQKENI, per germline. V gave up 1 base and J gave up 7 bases, with 13 bases separating them.

The chain is built from TRBV6-5 and TRBJ2-7; D may be TRBD1 (6 bases). Germline lookup yields CDR1 MNHEY and CDR2 SVGAGI. This CDR3 spans 14 amino acids. Trimming pared 2 bases from V and 1 base from J, leaving 9 bases between. CDR3 nucleotide sequence: TGTGCCAGCAGTTACGGGGACACATCCTACGAGCAGTACTTC. It translates to CASSYGDTSYEQYF.

The sample holds a few counts of this clone. This rearrangement joins TRBV28 to TRBJ1-4, with TRBD1 matching 7 bases. This CDR3 is 14 amino acids long. V lost 3 bases and J lost 10; bases outside the gene matches: 8. The V gene's germline CDR1 is MDHEN and CDR2 SYDVKM. The CDR3 DNA is TGTGCCAGCAGTTTGCGGCTGGGACAGATAAAACTGTTTTTT. It yields the protein CASSLRLGQIKLFF.

This clone was counted only a few times. V and J are TRBV5-4 and TRBJ2-7; no clear D. Trimming removed 1 base at V and 3 bases at J, with 5 bases between. CDR3 length equals 12 residues. Germline CDR1 and CDR2: SGHNT and YYREEE (reference sequence). This CDR3 reads CASSLTGYEQYF. DNA of the CDR3: TGTGCCAGCAGCTTGACGGGCTACGAGCAGTACTTC. Using reference TRBV5-4 and TRBJ2-7 for the parts outside the CDR3, the full variable domain is ETGVTQSPTHLIKTRGQQVTLRCSSQSGHNTVSWYQQALGQGPQFIFQYYREEENGRGNFPPRFSGLQFPNYSSELNVNALELDDSALYLCASSLTGYEQYFGPGTRLTVT.

The gene calls are TRBV7-9 and TRBJ1-1; 10 positions agree with TRBD1. Trimming removed 5 bases from V and 1 base from J; junction bases left unmatched: 1. The CDR3 sequence is 14 residues long. Per the germline V gene, CDR1 is SEHNR and CDR2 is FQNEAQ (reference sequence). The CDR3 loop reads CASSRTGGNTEAFF. The CDR3 nucleotides read TGTGCCAGCAGCCGGACAGGGGGGAACACTGAAGCTTTCTTT.

Here the CDR3 DNA reads TGTGCCAGCAGCCGAGCACAGCAGTTCTTC. The encoded protein is CASSRAQQFF. The chain employs TRBV7-2 and TRBJ2-1; no definite D call. V was pared by 5 bases and J by 11 bases, with 7 bases between. The CDR3 length is 10 residues. Germline V gene data show CDR1 as SGHTA and CDR2 as FQGNSA.

The chain joins TRBV28 to TRBJ1-1; D not certain. CDR1 is MDHEN, CDR2 SYDVKM, per germline. The CDR3 covers 12 residues. The germline V and J ends were trimmed by 6 bases and 2 bases, with 7 bases remaining between them. DNA for the CDR3: TGTGCCAGCAGGACACCAAACACTGAAGCTTTCTTT. It encodes CASRTPNTEAFF.

CDR3 amino acids: CASSFREGYNEQFF. The CDR3 DNA reads as TGTGCCAGCAGCTTCCGGGAGGGGTACAATGAGCAGTTCTTC. This chain joins TRBV7-2 and TRBJ2-1, with 8 bases matching TRBD2. The germline V gene has CDR1 SGHTA and CDR2 FQGNSA. V dropped 3 bases and J dropped 4; count of bases not matched to a gene: 2. This CDR3 region has 14 residues.

The genes are TRBV5-1 and TRBJ2-1; possibly TRBD2 for D (7 bases). The V and J ends lost 6 bases and 4 bases respectively, with 11 bases between them. Germline CDR1 and CDR2: SGHRS and YFSETQ. The CDR3 totals 13 residues. For the CDR3, the DNA is TGCGCCAGCAAGCGGGACACATACAATGAGCAGTTCTTC. Amino acids: CASKRDTYNEQFF.

The chain employs TRBV28 and TRBJ2-1, with 10 bases matching TRBD2. The germline V gene has CDR1 MDHEN and CDR2 SYDVKM. Losses at the gene ends were 1 base for V and 9 bases for J; bases not matched to a gene: 9. The CDR3 extends over 16 amino acids. The CDR3 loop reads CASSLSPGLAQFEQFF. CDR3 bases: TGTGCCAGCAGTTTATCCCCGGGACTAGCGCAATTTGAGCAGTTCTTC.

The chain combines TRBV27 with TRBJ2-2; TRBD2 matches at 8 bases. CDR3 length equals 15 residues. With V trimmed by 5 bases and J by 2 bases, 4 bases remained unmatched. The germline V gene has CDR1 MNHEY and CDR2 SMNVEV (reference sequence). The CDR3 region is CASSPGGANTGELFF. CDR3 coding DNA: TGTGCCAGCAGTCCGGGGGGGGCTAACACCGGGGAGCTGTTTTTT.

This chain joins TRBV7-2 and TRBJ2-7; TRBD2 matches 10 bases. V trimming: 1 base; J trimming: 4 bases; junction bases outside the gene matches: 7. This CDR3 contains 16 residues. Per germline, CDR1 SGHTA and CDR2 FQGNSA. This CDR3 reads CASSLGTSGNGYEQYF. In DNA form, the CDR3 reads TGTGCCAGCAGCTTAGGTACTAGCGGGAACGGGTACGAGCAGTACTTC. The full variable domain, completed using reference TRBV7-2 and TRBJ2-7, is GAGVSQSPSNKVTEKGKDVELRCDPISGHTALYWYRQSLGQGLEFLIYFQGNSAPDKSGLPSDRFSAERTGGSVSTLTIQRTQQEDSAVYLCASSLGTSGNGYEQYFGPGTRLTVT.

The sample holds a few counts of this clone. The chain recombines TRBV11-3 with TRBJ2-1; TRBD2 agrees at 8 bases. CDR1 is SGHNT, CDR2 YENEEA, per germline. V shed 2 bases and J 10 bases; nucleotides not matched to a gene: 10. This CDR3 has 15 amino acids. The CDR3 here is CASSLPGGPSGEQFF. The CDR3 bases are TGTGCCAGCAGCTTACCGGGAGGGCCCTCAGGCGAGCAGTTCTTC.

This chain links TRBV30 with TRBJ2-6, with D maybe TRBD2 (6 bases). The CDR3 sequence is 14 residues long. V lost 8 bases and J 4 bases, leaving 15 bases between the germline ends. CDR1 is GTSNPN and CDR2 is SVGIG in the germline V gene (reference sequence). The CDR3: CAQGRGSGANVLTF. CDR3 coding DNA: TGTGCCCAGGGCCGGGGGTCCGGGGCCAACGTCCTGACTTTC. Supplemented by reference TRBV30 and TRBJ2-6, the full variable domain reads SQTIHQWPATLVQPVGSPLSLECTVEGTSNPNLYWYRQAAGRGLQLLFYSVGIGQISSEVPQNLSASRPQDRQFILSSKKLLLSDSGFYLCAQGRGSGANVLTFGAGSRLTVL.